This TCR beta chain was observed in a study of cytomegalovirus exposure and HLA in healthy donors. Study-wide findings and caveats: A link between a missense DCLRE1C variant and TCR beta V- and J-gene trimming emerged from a later analysis. In a later analysis, approximately 15,000 TCR beta sequences were associated with HLA alleles at 0.05 false discovery rate. According to a later analysis, most TCR beta chains associated with CMV appeared HLA-restricted. Segments of the TCR beta V type were, in most cases, productive about 87% or about 30% of the time in an earlier analysis.

On this clone itself: The antigen remains unidentified.

CDR1 and CDR2 from the germline V gene are SGHNT and YYREEE (reference sequence). This CDR3 has 14 amino acids. Trimming left V 5 bases short and J 4 bases short, with 12 bases between. Both 60 Vbeta primers and 13 Jbeta primers went into the PCR. Profiled with immunoSEQ multiplex PCR; TCRdb holds only in-frame clones, not every one. The sample lists approximately 110,000 clones; roughly 74% were seen once. V gene TRBV5-4 combines with J gene TRBJ2-2; D possibly corresponds to TRBD1 (6 bases). This clonotype originated in a man aged 35 to 55 in good health and CMV-seronegative. The source material was PBMCs. The CDR3 nucleotides are TGTGCCAGCAGTGCAGGGGATTTCACCGGGGAGCTGTTTTTT. Its translation: CASSAGDFTGELFF.